One TCR beta chain is described in this entry. Its cognate antigen is unknown. Time point reported: sample taken at primary tumor resection. The sequenced material consisted of unsorted whole RNA from tumor, nontumor lung or frozen PBMC. The sample belongs to a study of spatial heterogeneity in lung cancer. Broader study findings: At resection, ubiquitous expanded tumor TCRs appeared in blood more than at follow-up.

TCRdb re-derived calls from the 5' RACE reads in MiXCR, one entry per CDR3 protein. This repertoire shows 3,000 to 4,000 distinct CDR3 sequences, about 8% found once; its top ten account for about 63%. This CDR3 region has 15 residues. The germline V and J ends were trimmed by 7 bases and 5 bases, with 18 bases remaining between them. CDR1 is MNHEY and CDR2 is SVGAGI in the germline V gene. The chain joins TRBV6-5 to TRBJ2-1; D may match TRBD1 or TRBD2 (5 bases each). The TCR originated in a female donor with early-stage non-small cell lung cancer. This sample comprised PBMCs, obtained at surgery. DNA of the CDR3: TGTGCCAGCACCCAACCCGGGGCAGGGAACAATGAGCAGTTCTTC. This encodes CASTQPGAGNNEQFF.